Each of the 22 T cell receptor beta chains below was sequenced from the same sample in a study of OX40 agonist ivuxolimab in advanced cancers. This table comes from immunoSEQ multiplex PCR, and its TCRdb copy is limited to in-frame clones, with some not included. The sample carries 75,000 to 100,000 clones, roughly 87% recorded once. This specimen was CD4+ or CD8+ T cells sorted from blood, taken in a trial of the OX40 agonist ivuxolimab. The receptor set was obtained from an adult with an advanced solid tumor such as melanoma, head and neck, liver or kidney cancer.

This chain joins TRBV7-2 and TRBJ2-1; D not certain. With 5 bases removed from V and 12 bases from J, the gap between germline ends came to 8 bases. The CDR3 runs to 10 residues. The V gene's germline CDR1 is SGHTA and CDR2 FQGNSA. For the CDR3, the DNA is TGTGCCAGCAGCCCCCAGGTGCAGTTCTTC. Protein product: CASSPQVQFF.

The gene calls are TRBV5-4 and TRBJ1-2; TRBD1 agrees at 7 bases. The germline V gene has CDR1 SGHNT and CDR2 YYREEE (reference sequence). This CDR3 is 16 amino acids long. J was trimmed by 2 bases and V by 4 bases; bases with no gene match: 11. The CDR3 reads CASSPGTAKLNYGYTF. The CDR3 DNA sequence: TGTGCCAGCAGCCCCGGGACAGCGAAGCTAAACTATGGCTACACCTTC.

This chain connects TRBV28 to TRBJ2-2; TRBD2 aligns across 10 bases. With 6 bases clipped from V and 5 bases from J, the junction kept 6 bases outside the gene matches. The CDR3 totals 15 residues. Germline CDR1 is MDHEN and CDR2 is SYDVKM. The CDR3 loop reads CASRSGTSATGELFF. For the CDR3, the DNA is TGTGCCAGCAGATCCGGGACTAGCGCAACCGGGGAGCTGTTTTTT.

The CDR3, as DNA: TGTGCCAGCAGGAGGGGGGGCGGCGGGGAGCTGTTTTTT. Protein sequence: CASRRGGGGELFF. This chain uses TRBV11-3 with TRBJ2-2; tentative D call: TRBD2 (7 bases). The CDR3 is 13 amino acids. Germline V gene sequence: CDR1 SGHNT, CDR2 YENEEA. The germline V and J ends were trimmed by 6 bases and 7 bases, with 12 bases remaining between them.

The V and J genes are TRBV5-1 and TRBJ2-4; D is possibly TRBD1 (6 bases). V lost 2 bases, J lost 0 bases, and 12 bases lay in between. There are 16 residues in the CDR3. The germline V gene encodes CDR1 SGHRS and CDR2 YFSETQ. CDR3 sequence (DNA): TGCGCCAGCAGCTTAACGACAGGTATAGCCAAAAACATTCAGTACTTC. Protein product: CASSLTTGIAKNIQYF.

V and J are TRBV7-9 and TRBJ2-6; 12 bases are a match to TRBD1. The CDR3 runs 18 residues. The trim removed 5 bases at V and 4 bases at J, leaving 9 bases unmatched. Germline CDR1 is SEHNR and CDR2 is FQNEAQ (reference sequence). The CDR3 loop is CASSPPGQGASGANVLTF. The CDR3, as DNA: TGTGCCAGCAGCCCACCGGGACAGGGGGCTTCAGGGGCCAACGTCCTGACTTTC. The entire variable domain, with the rest obtained from reference TRBV7-9 and TRBJ2-6, is as follows: DTGVSQNPRHKITKRGQNVTFRCDPISEHNRLYWYRQTLGQGPEFLTYFQNEAQLEKSRLLSDRFSAERPKGSFSTLEIQRTEQGDSAMYLCASSPPGQGASGANVLTFGAGSRLTVL.

V is TRBV4-1 and J is TRBJ2-2, with 9 bases aligning to TRBD1. The CDR3 length is 15 residues. CDR1 is MGHRA and CDR2 is YSYEKL in the germline V gene. V shed 4 bases and J 5 bases; nucleotides not matched to a gene: 5. CDR3 protein: CASSPGTGLTGELFF. CDR3 coding DNA: TGCGCCAGCAGCCCCGGGACAGGGTTGACCGGGGAGCTGTTTTTT.

The gene calls are TRBV6-6 and TRBJ1-2; D perhaps matches TRBD1 (5 bases). Germline V gene lookup returns CDR1 MNHNY and CDR2 SVGAGI (reference sequence). With 5 bases removed from V and 8 bases from J, the gap between germline ends came to 15 bases. This CDR3 region has 13 residues. The CDR3 protein is CASSGDGGGGYTF. The CDR3 nucleotides read TGTGCCAGCAGTGGGGACGGGGGAGGCGGCTACACCTTC.

The rearrangement uses TRBV7-2 and TRBJ2-1; 12 nucleotides match TRBD2. From germline, CDR1 is SGHTA and CDR2 FQGNSA. V shed 5 bases, J shed 7 bases, and the junction held 6 bases outside the gene matches. This CDR3 is built from 15 residues. The chain's CDR3 is CASSPRLAGANEQFF. The CDR3, as DNA: TGTGCCAGCAGCCCCAGACTAGCGGGAGCGAATGAGCAGTTCTTC.

V is TRBV29-1 and J is TRBJ2-2, with 8 bases aligning to TRBD1. In germline, CDR1 is SQVTM, CDR2 ANQGSEA. The CDR3 consists of 14 residues. The junction had 5 bases not matched to a gene; V was cut back by 4 bases and J by 4 bases. CDR3 DNA: TGCAGCGTTGGGACAGGGCGTGCCACCGGGGAGCTGTTTTTT. It specifies CSVGTGRATGELFF.

This sequence joins TRBV7-8 and TRBJ2-5; 11 nucleotides agree with TRBD2. V lost 1 base and J lost 7; bases outside the gene matches: 8. The CDR3 spans 16 residues. Germline loops: CDR1 SGHVS, CDR2 FQNEAQ. The CDR3 sequence is CASSLGLAGGIGTQYF. CDR3 DNA: TGTGCCAGCAGCTTAGGGCTAGCGGGGGGTATTGGGACCCAGTACTTC.

The chain carries TRBV27 and TRBJ1-5; perhaps TRBD1 as D (5 bases). The CDR3 has 18 amino acids. CDR1 MNHEY and CDR2 SMNVEV come from the germline V gene (reference sequence). Trimming pared 7 bases from V and 0 bases from J, leaving 22 bases between. The CDR3 is CASTKNRDGRGSNQPQHF. CDR3 sequence (DNA): TGTGCCAGCACAAAAAATAGGGACGGGCGGGGTAGCAATCAGCCCCAGCATTTT.

This rearrangement joins TRBV5-1 to TRBJ2-1; tentative D call: TRBD1 (6 bases). Trimming took off 4 bases at V and 3 bases at J, with 8 bases between the two ends. Per the germline V gene, CDR1 is SGHRS and CDR2 is YFSETQ. CDR3 length equals 13 residues. For the CDR3, the DNA is TGCGCCAGCAGCACAGGGTACTACAATGAGCAGTTCTTC. Translation gives CASSTGYYNEQFF.

This clone has just a few counts. This chain joins TRBV15 and TRBJ1-2; D is undetermined. Germline V lookup: CDR1 LNHNV, CDR2 YYDKDF (reference sequence). The ends were cut back, 1 base at V and 4 bases at J, with 13 bases in the middle. CDR3 size: 15 residues. The CDR3 loop is CATSRGSGQFYGYTF. In nucleotides, the CDR3 is TGTGCCACCAGCAGAGGGTCCGGGCAGTTCTATGGCTACACCTTC.

The V call is TRBV6-6, the J call TRBJ1-5; D not certain. The CDR3 is made up of 15 amino acids. V dropped 5 bases and J dropped 7 bases, with 18 bases sitting between them. Per germline, CDR1 MNHNY and CDR2 SVGAGI (reference sequence). CDR3 sequence (DNA): TGTGCCAGCAGTCAACGCCCGGAAAGTCCCCAGCCCCAGCATTTT. Protein product: CASSQRPESPQPQHF.

The chain couples TRBV5-5 to TRBJ1-2; D not resolved. Germline assignment: CDR1 SGHKS and CDR2 YYEKEE (reference sequence). Trimming shortened V by 2 bases and J by 5 bases, and 16 bases separated the two germline ends. This CDR3 is built from 15 residues. The chain's CDR3 is CASSLVVDTSYGYTF. The CDR3, as DNA: TGTGCCAGCAGCTTAGTGGTCGACACCTCATATGGCTACACCTTC.

The J gene is TRBJ1-1, the V gene TRBV19; no clear D gene. CDR3 length: 15 residues. The germline CDR1 and CDR2 sequences are LNHDA and SQIVND (reference sequence). The V gene lost 7 bases and the J gene lost 4 bases, with 19 bases spanning the gap. CDR3 nucleotides: TGTGCCAGTACCGTCATGGGAATGGGTGGCACTGAAGCTTTCTTT. Encoded protein: CASTVMGMGGTEAFF.

The chain recombines TRBV27 with TRBJ2-1; 11 positions match TRBD2. Losses at the gene ends were 9 bases for V and 5 bases for J; bases not matched to a gene: 6. In germline, CDR1 is MNHEY, CDR2 SMNVEV (reference sequence). This CDR3 is built from 14 residues. CDR3 in amino acids: CARAVAGGNNEQFF. The CDR3 DNA reads as TGTGCCAGGGCGGTAGCGGGGGGGAACAATGAGCAGTTCTTC.

The chain is built from TRBV11-2 and TRBJ2-7; 14 nucleotides line up with TRBD2. The J segment lost 5 bases and the V segment lost 3 bases, leaving 3 bases of the junction unmatched. This CDR3 region has 15 residues. Germline CDR1 reads SGHAT; CDR2 reads FQNNGV. The CDR3 DNA reads as TGTGCCAGCAGCTTTGGGACTAGCGGGAGCCACGAGCAGTACTTC. Its protein is CASSFGTSGSHEQYF.

The chain uses TRBV10-1 and TRBJ1-2; possible D gene TRBD1, 6 bases. The CDR3 covers 14 residues. Germline CDR1 and CDR2: WNHNN and SYGVQD (reference sequence). V was clipped by 0 bases and J by 6 bases, with 11 bases between them. CDR3 in DNA: TGCGCCAGCAGTGAGTCAGGGGGATCTCATGGCTACACCTTC. As protein: CASSESGGSHGYTF.

This chain links TRBV7-6 with TRBJ1-1, with 7 bases that match TRBD1. The ends lost 5 bases at V and 5 bases at J; junction bases unmatched: 14. CDR3 length: 16 amino acids. In germline, CDR1 is SGHVS, CDR2 FNYEAQ. The CDR3 DNA is TGTGCCAGCAGCCAGGGGTTCAGAATGACAGGGACTGAAGCTTTCTTT. Translation: CASSQGFRMTGTEAFF.

This chain joins TRBV18 and TRBJ2-3; D gene unclear. This CDR3 has 12 amino acids. CDR1 is KGHSH and CDR2 is LQKENI in the germline V gene. The ends were cut back, 3 bases at V and 6 bases at J, with 7 bases in the middle. For the CDR3, the DNA is TGTGCCAGCTCACCCAGTATCGATACGCAGTATTTT. It is translated as CASSPSIDTQYF.